The clone carrying this TCR beta chain was seen at least ten times. The data originate from a study of response to subunit inactivated influenza vaccine. A single record per CDR3 protein comes from TCRdb applying MiXCR to the RT-PCR reads. The repertoire holds more than 450,000 distinct CDR3 sequences, over 9% seen once, with 11% in the top ten. This CDR3 is 19 amino acids long. Germline CDR1 reads LGHDT; CDR2 reads YNNKEL (reference sequence). The V gene end was trimmed by 3 bases and the J gene end by 3 bases; junction bases not matched to a gene: 12. The data were also submitted as part of a second study, on T cells expressing NK-cell markers. That source reports: As the method of synthesis, 5'RACE template switching with UMIs yielded TCR beta cDNA. Seven HCMV-seropositive donors and one seronegative donor made up the eight sequenced donors.

The V gene is TRBV3-1, the J gene TRBJ1-6, with 9 positions matching TRBD1. The specimen comprised PBMCs from blood, sampled on the day of vaccination. The TCR was taken from a man aged 45-65 years who received an inactivated influenza vaccine. The CDR3 sequence: CASSHTRADRGLYNSPLHF. As DNA, the CDR3 is TGTGCCAGCAGCCACACAAGGGCGGACAGGGGACTCTATAATTCACCCCTCCACTTT.